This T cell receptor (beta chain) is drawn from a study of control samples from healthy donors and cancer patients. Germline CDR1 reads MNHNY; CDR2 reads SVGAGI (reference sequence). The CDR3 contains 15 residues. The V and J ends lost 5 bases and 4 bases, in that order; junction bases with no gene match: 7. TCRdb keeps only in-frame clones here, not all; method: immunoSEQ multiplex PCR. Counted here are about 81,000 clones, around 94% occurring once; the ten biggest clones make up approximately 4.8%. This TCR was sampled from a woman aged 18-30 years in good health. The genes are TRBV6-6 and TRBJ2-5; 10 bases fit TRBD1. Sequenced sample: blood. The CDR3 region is CASSSGTGVGETQYF. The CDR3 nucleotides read TGTGCCAGCAGTAGCGGGACAGGGGTTGGAGAGACCCAGTACTTC.